This T cell receptor (beta chain) was sequenced in a study of read filtering for tumor transcriptome and immune sequencing. From roughly 400 ng of RNA, a library with molecular barcoded alpha/delta and beta/gamma adaptors was made. MiXCR, applied by TCRdb to the reads, yields one record per CDR3 protein. The table records approximately 59,000 distinct CDR3 sequences, roughly 12% of them present only once. This clonotype was detected ten times or more. The sequence came from a donor aged 40 or over with multiple myeloma. Sequencing was carried out using a population of CD138-negative cells sorted from bone marrow.

CDR3 region: CASSLDLDRAYTGELFF. As DNA, the CDR3 is TGTGCCAGCAGCTTAGATTTGGACAGGGCCTACACCGGGGAGCTGTTTTTT. This chain joins TRBV7-3 and TRBJ2-2; TRBD1 matches 8 bases. Trimming removed 2 bases from V and 3 bases from J; junction bases left unmatched: 8. Per germline, CDR1 SGHTA and CDR2 FQGTGA. The CDR3 has 17 amino acids.